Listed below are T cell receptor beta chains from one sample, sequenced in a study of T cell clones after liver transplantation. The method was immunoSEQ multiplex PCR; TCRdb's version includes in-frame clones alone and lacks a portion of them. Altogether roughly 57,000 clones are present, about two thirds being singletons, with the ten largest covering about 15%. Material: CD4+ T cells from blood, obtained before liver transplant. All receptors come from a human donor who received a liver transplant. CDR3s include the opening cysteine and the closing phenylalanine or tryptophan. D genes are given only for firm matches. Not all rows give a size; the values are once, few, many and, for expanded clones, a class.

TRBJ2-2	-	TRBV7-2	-	CASSFLAGELFF	TGTGCCAGCAGCTTCCTAGCTGGGGAGCTGTTTTTT
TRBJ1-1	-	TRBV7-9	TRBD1	CASSETRGRETEAFF	TGTGCCAGCAGCGAGACCAGGGGGCGGGAGACTGAAGCTTTCTTT
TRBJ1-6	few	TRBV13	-	CASSPDRNSPLHF	TGTGCCAGCAGCCCAGACAGGAATTCACCCCTCCACTTT
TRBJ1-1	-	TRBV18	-	CASSPPPVLTEAFF	TGTGCCAGCTCACCACCTCCCGTGTTGACTGAAGCTTTCTTT
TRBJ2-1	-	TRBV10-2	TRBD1	CASREAGTGGSEQFF	TGCGCCAGCAGGGAGGCCGGGACAGGGGGCTCTGAGCAGTTCTTC
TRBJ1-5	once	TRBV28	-	CASSFDRNQPQHF	TGTGCCAGCAGTTTCGACAGGAATCAGCCCCAGCATTTT
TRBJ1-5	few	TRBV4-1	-	CASSQHRGPRWNQPQHF	TGCGCCAGCAGCCAACACCGAGGGCCGAGGTGGAATCAGCCCCAGCATTTT
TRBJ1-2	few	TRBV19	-	CASSIESQAAFGYTF	TGTGCCAGTAGTATAGAGTCCCAGGCCGCGTTCGGCTACACCTTC
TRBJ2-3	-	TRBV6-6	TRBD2	CASSLAGGADTQYF	TGTGCCAGCAGCCTAGCGGGAGGTGCAGATACGCAGTATTTT
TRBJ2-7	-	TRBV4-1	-	CASSPGGIYEQYF	TGCGCCAGCAGCCCCGGGGGAATCTACGAGCAGTACTTC
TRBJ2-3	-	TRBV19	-	CASSPGLSTDTQYF	TGTGCCAGTAGTCCGGGATTAAGCACAGATACGCAGTATTTT
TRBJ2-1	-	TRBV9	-	CASSARDTHNEQFF	TGTGCCAGCAGCGCCAGGGACACCCATAATGAGCAGTTCTTC
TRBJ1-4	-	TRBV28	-	CATVQGVNEKLFF	TGTGCCACCGTACAAGGGGTCAATGAAAAACTGTTTTTT
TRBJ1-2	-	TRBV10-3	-	CAISGDRSRGYTF	TGTGCCATCAGTGGCGACAGGTCCCGAGGCTACACCTTC
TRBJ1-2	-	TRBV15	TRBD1	CATSRGGDSAAYGYTF	TGTGCCACCAGCAGGGGTGGGGACAGTGCGGCCTATGGCTACACCTTC
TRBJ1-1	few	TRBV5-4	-	CASTRTGNTEAFF	TGTGCCAGCACTAGGACGGGAAACACTGAAGCTTTCTTT
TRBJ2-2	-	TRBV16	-	CASRVGQNTGELFF	TGTGCCAGCAGAGTAGGACAGAACACCGGGGAGCTGTTTTTT
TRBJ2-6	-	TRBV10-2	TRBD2	CASSPGGGSGANVLTF	TGCGCCAGCAGCCCCGGGGGGGGCTCTGGGGCCAACGTCCTGACTTTC
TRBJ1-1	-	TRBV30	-	CAWRDPDRSYTEAFF	TGTGCCTGGAGGGACCCCGACAGGAGCTACACTGAAGCTTTCTTT
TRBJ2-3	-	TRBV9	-	CASSVPQTDTQYF	TGTGCCAGCAGCGTCCCCCAAACAGATACGCAGTATTTT
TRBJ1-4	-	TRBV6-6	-	CASSYSGGHSNEKLFF	TGTGCCAGCAGTTACTCCGGGGGTCATTCTAATGAAAAACTGTTTTTT
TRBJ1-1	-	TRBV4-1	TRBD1	CASSFGQGLMNTEAFF	TGCGCCAGCAGCTTTGGACAGGGATTGATGAACACTGAAGCTTTCTTT
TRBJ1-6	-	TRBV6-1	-	CASSDYAGRTSPLHF	TGTGCCAGCAGTGATTATGCAGGGCGGACTTCACCCCTCCACTTT
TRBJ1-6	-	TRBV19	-	CASSIVGSSYNSPLHF	TGTGCCAGTAGTATAGTGGGGAGCTCCTATAATTCACCCCTCCACTTT
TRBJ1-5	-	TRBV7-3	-	CASSLTGGTGQPQHF	TGTGCCAGCAGCTTAACGGGAGGGACTGGGCAGCCCCAGCATTTT